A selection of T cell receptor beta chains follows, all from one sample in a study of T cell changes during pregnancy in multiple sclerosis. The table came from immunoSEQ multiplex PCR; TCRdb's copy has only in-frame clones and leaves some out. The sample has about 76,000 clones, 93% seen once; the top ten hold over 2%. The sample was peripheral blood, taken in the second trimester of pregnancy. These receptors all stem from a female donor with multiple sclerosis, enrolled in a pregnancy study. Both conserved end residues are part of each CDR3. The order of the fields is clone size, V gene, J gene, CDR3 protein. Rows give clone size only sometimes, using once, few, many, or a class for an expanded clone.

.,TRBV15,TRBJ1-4,CATSRDGTEKLFF
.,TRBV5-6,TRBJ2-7,CASSLANGQEQYF
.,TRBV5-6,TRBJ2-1,CASSQETSGTYNEQFF
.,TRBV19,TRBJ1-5,CASARGEGQPQHF
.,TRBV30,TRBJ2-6,CAWSGYQGTAGANVLTF
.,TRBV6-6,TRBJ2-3,CASALAAGGWADTQYF
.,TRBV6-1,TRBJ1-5,CASRLTGARQPQHF
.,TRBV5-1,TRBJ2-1,CASSLEWRQGFTSSYNEQFF
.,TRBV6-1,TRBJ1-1,CASSEQGLTEAFF
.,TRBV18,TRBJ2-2,CASSSRDQPPDRGAGELFF
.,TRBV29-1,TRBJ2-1,CSVGLRGNEQFF
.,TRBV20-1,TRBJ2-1,CSAKDGGKVFF
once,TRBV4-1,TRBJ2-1,CASSHLNHFLDEQFF
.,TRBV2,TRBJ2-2,CASSEPRDTSGTGELFF
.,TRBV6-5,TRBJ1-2,CASTIRGQSYTF